The present T cell receptor (beta chain) was sequenced within a study of blood T cell repertoires in COVID-19. Study-wide context: The study drew acute and convalescent COVID-19 samples from the United States, Italy and Spain.

With V trimmed by 4 bases and J by 5 bases, 7 bases remained unmatched. The CDR3 spans 14 residues. Germline V gene lookup returns CDR1 MDHEN and CDR2 SYDVKM. Source study methods: Quantification of nucleated cells was approximated via reference gene primer amplification. Assay used: immunoSEQ multiplex PCR; TCRdb lists only in-frame clones, some missing. For V, J and clone size, that table is used; D and trimming come from the DNA. The profile shows over 150,000 clones, about 88% of them singletons. Points on this clone: The sample carries other DNA sequences with the same CDR3.

Donors in Cohort 3 who had recovered were those with two negative PCRs, healthcare professional clearance, or resolution of their symptoms. The sequence came from a woman aged 45-59 years who had recovered from COVID-19. The sample consisted of PBMCs or T cells enriched from blood (not recorded which). The chain carries TRBV28 and TRBJ1-1; 7 positions agree with TRBD1. The CDR3 DNA reads as TGTGCCAGCAGTTCGCCCAGGGGGAGGACTGAAGCTTTCTTT. Translation gives CASSSPRGRTEAFF. Full variable domain (outside the CDR3, taken from reference TRBV28 and TRBJ1-1): DVKVTQSSRYLVKRTGEKVFLECVQDMDHENMFWYRQDPGLGLRLIYFSYDVKMKEKGDIPEGYSVSREKKERFSLILESASTNQTSMYLCASSSPRGRTEAFFGQGTRLTVV.